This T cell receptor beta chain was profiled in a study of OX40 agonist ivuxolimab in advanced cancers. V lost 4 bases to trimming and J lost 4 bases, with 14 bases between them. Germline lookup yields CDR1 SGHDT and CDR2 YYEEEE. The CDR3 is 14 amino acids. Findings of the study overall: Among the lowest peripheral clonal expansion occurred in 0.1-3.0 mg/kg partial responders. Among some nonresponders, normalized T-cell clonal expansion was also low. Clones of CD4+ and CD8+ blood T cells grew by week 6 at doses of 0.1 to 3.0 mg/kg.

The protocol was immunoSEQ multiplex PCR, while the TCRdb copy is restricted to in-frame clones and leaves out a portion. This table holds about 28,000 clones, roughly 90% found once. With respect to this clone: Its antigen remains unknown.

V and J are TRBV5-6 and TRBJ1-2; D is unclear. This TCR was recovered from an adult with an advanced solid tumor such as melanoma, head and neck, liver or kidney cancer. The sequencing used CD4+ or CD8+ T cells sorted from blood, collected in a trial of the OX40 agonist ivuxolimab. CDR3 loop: CASSPRSRSYGYTF. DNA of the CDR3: TGTGCCAGCAGCCCCCGCAGTCGGTCCTATGGCTACACCTTC.